This record looks at one TCR beta chain sequence and its context. Antigen unknown. The study drew the donors from its roughly 120-subject validation cohort, separate from the roughly 700-subject first cohort. This sample was taken from a study of cytomegalovirus exposure and HLA in healthy donors. Study-level background: The approximately 110 validation repertoires, a later analysis reported, used the same platform as the 666 first-cohort repertoires.

General study results and limits: Specific recognition of CMV antigens was confirmed in vitro for three chains (all CMV-associated). Researchers counted around 170 TCR beta chains as cytomegalovirus-associated.

This CDR3 spans 16 amino acids. Trimming left V 0 bases short and J 2 bases short, with 14 bases between. Germline-derived CDR1 and CDR2 are SGDLS and YYNGEE. TCRdb keeps only in-frame clones here, not all; method: immunoSEQ multiplex PCR. The sample yields tens of thousands of clones, 90% to 95% seen once. The sample comprised PBMCs. The sequence was obtained from a woman in her twenties or thirties in good health and CMV-seropositive. The chain is built from TRBV9 and TRBJ1-2; D possibly corresponds to TRBD1 (6 bases). The CDR3 here is CASSVGSGGVNYGYTF. CDR3 DNA sequence: TGTGCCAGCAGCGTAGGATCGGGGGGCGTAAACTATGGCTACACCTTC. The variable domain in full, with the rest retrieved from reference TRBV9 and TRBJ1-2, is DSGVTQTPKHLITATGQRVTLRCSPRSGDLSVYWYQQSLDQGLQFLIQYYNGEERAKGNILERFSAQQFPDLHSELNLSSLELGDSALYFCASSVGSGGVNYGYTFGSGTRLTVV.